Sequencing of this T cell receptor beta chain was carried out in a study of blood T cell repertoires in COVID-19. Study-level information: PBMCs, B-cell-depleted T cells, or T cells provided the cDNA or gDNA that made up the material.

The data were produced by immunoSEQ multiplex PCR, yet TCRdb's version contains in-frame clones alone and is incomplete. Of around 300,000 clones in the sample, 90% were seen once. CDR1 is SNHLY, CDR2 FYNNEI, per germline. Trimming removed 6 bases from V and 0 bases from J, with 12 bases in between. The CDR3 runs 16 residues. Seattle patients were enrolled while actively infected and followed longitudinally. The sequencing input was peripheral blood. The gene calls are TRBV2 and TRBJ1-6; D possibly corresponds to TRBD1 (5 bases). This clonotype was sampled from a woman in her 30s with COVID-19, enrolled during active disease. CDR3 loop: CASRDTWSSYNSPLHF. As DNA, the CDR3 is TGTGCCAGCAGGGACACCTGGAGCTCCTATAATTCACCCCTCCACTTT.